The text below deals with one T cell receptor (beta chain). The antigen is undetermined. These data belong to a study of cytomegalovirus exposure and HLA in healthy donors. The overall study: HLA-typed donors were the source of approximately 88 million unique TCRs held in an early data release. General study findings and limits: Overall, 164 TCR beta chains were annotated as cytomegalovirus-associated. It was reported that TCR beta sequences correctly inferred the HLA-A and HLA-B alleles for most subjects. The study had only CMV serostatus as immune exposure information.

This PCR relied on a set of 60 Vbeta primers and 13 Jbeta primers. Measured with immunoSEQ multiplex PCR; TCRdb has only the in-frame clones, and not every one. The sample yields some 70,000 clones, roughly 80% seen once. V gave up 3 bases and J gave up 7 bases; unmatched junction bases: 0. Germline CDR1 and CDR2: MGHRA and YSYEKL. The CDR3 spans 14 residues. The clonotype was recovered from a woman aged 45 to 65 in good health and CMV-seronegative. The V gene is TRBV4-1, the J gene TRBJ2-2; TRBD2 matches 12 bases. The sequenced sample consisted of PBMCs. The CDR3 reads CASSQGLAGGELFF. Here the CDR3 DNA reads TGCGCCAGCAGCCAGGGACTAGCGGGCGGGGAGCTGTTTTTT.